Following are 16 T cell receptor beta chains from one sample sequenced in a study of response to subunit inactivated influenza vaccine. TCRdb recomputed calls from the RT-PCR reads with MiXCR, one row per CDR3 protein. The sample yields hundreds of thousands of distinct CDR3 sequences, approximately 14% seen once. The source material was PBMCs from blood, sampled less than 13 days after vaccination. The source is a man aged 50-59 years who received an inactivated influenza vaccine.

The chain employs TRBV2 and TRBJ2-7; 8 bases are a match to TRBD1. Trimming at V came to 6 bases and at J to 2 bases, leaving 6 bases not matched to a gene. The CDR3 runs to 14 residues. Germline V gives CDR1 SNHLY, CDR2 FYNNEI. CDR3 sequence reads: CASRSQGAAYEQYF. CDR3 nucleotide sequence: TGTGCCAGCAGATCCCAGGGGGCCGCCTACGAGCAGTACTTC.

Ten or more counts support this clonotype. The gene calls are TRBV4-1 and TRBJ2-3; D possibly corresponds to TRBD2 (5 bases). Germline loops: CDR1 MGHRA, CDR2 YSYEKL. The CDR3 length is 15 residues. V was trimmed by 2 bases and J by 2 bases, leaving 11 bases between them. Here the CDR3 reads CASSQYPGTTDTQYF. The DNA for the CDR3 is TGCGCCAGCAGCCAATACCCGGGAACCACAGATACGCAGTATTTT.

This clonotype was seen a few times. The chain is built from TRBV5-6 and TRBJ2-5; 9 positions match TRBD2. Trimming at V came to 3 bases and at J to 5 bases, leaving 14 bases not matched to a gene. The CDR3 contains 17 residues. Per germline, CDR1 SGHDT and CDR2 YYEEEE. The CDR3 region is CASSSQSGSGGFETQYF. The CDR3 region has the DNA TGTGCCAGCAGCTCTCAATCGGGTAGCGGGGGATTCGAGACCCAGTACTTC.

The rearrangement joins TRBV11-2 to TRBJ2-1; 9 bases are a match to TRBD1. The trim removed 5 bases at V and 5 bases at J, leaving 16 bases unmatched. Germline values: CDR1 SGHAT, CDR2 FQNNGV. This CDR3 region has 18 residues. The CDR3 here is CASSPGQGEVLGNNEQFF. For the CDR3, the DNA is TGTGCCAGCAGCCCGGGACAGGGAGAAGTCCTCGGGAACAATGAGCAGTTCTTC.

This clonotype has more than one count but fewer than ten. The rearrangement joins TRBV18 to TRBJ2-3; perhaps TRBD1 as D (6 bases). Trimming shortened V by 3 bases and J by 3 bases, and 19 bases separated the two germline ends. Germline V gives CDR1 KGHSH, CDR2 LQKENI. The CDR3 loop spans 17 amino acids. CDR3 loop: CASSPSLLAGETDTQYF. The CDR3 DNA reads TGTGCCAGCTCACCTTCTCTCCTGGCAGGGGAGACAGATACGCAGTATTTT.

The chain combines TRBV7-9 with TRBJ2-5; 7 nucleotides align to TRBD2. The CDR3 has 15 residues. After removal of 5 bases from V and 2 bases from J, the junction contained 8 bases not matched to a gene. Germline V CDR1 and CDR2: SEHNR, FQNEAQ (reference sequence). This CDR3 is CASSLILLAQETQYF. CDR3 nucleotides: TGTGCCAGCAGCCTTATCCTACTAGCGCAAGAGACCCAGTACTTC.

V usage is TRBV7-2 and J usage is TRBJ2-2; possibly TRBD1 for D (5 bases). The V gene's germline CDR1 is SGHTA and CDR2 FQGNSA. The length of the CDR3 is 17 residues. V lost 1 base and J lost 2, with 14 bases in between. CDR3 DNA: TGTGCCAGCAGCTTAGGATCCTGGACACTAAACACCGGGGAGCTGTTTTTT. It translates to CASSLGSWTLNTGELFF.

This clonotype was counted many times. The chain recombines TRBV6-1 with TRBJ2-5; 8 bases line up with TRBD1. Germline V lookup: CDR1 MNHNS, CDR2 SASEGT. The CDR3 totals 15 residues. V shed 4 bases and J 4 bases; nucleotides not matched to a gene: 8. CDR3 region: CASSASRGRVETQYF. For the CDR3, the DNA is TGTGCCAGCAGTGCCTCCAGGGGGCGCGTAGAGACCCAGTACTTC.

The chain combines TRBV28 with TRBJ2-7, with D perhaps matching TRBD2 (5 bases). CDR1 and CDR2 from the germline V gene are MDHEN and SYDVKM. V was cut by 3 bases and J by 0 bases, with 24 bases left in between. This CDR3 is 19 amino acids long. The CDR3 bases are TGTGCCAGCAGTTTCGGGCGGGCGTCTAGCCAGCGTAGCTCCTACGAGCAGTACTTC. This sequence encodes CASSFGRASSQRSSYEQYF.

The chain is built from TRBV27 and TRBJ2-7, with TRBD2 identical over 10 bases. The germline gives CDR1 MNHEY, CDR2 SMNVEV (reference sequence). V trimming: 6 bases; J trimming: 5 bases; junction bases outside the gene matches: 4. CDR3 length: 13 amino acids. For the CDR3, the DNA is TGTGCCAGCAGATCCGGACTAGCGGACGAGCAGTACTTC. Encoded protein: CASRSGLADEQYF.

The J gene is TRBJ1-1, the V gene TRBV24-1; 7 bases line up with TRBD1. With V trimmed by 6 bases and J by 6 bases, 3 bases remained unmatched. Germline CDR1 is KGHDR and CDR2 is SFDVKD. The CDR3 has 12 amino acids. CDR3 bases: TGTGCCACCAGTCCAGGGGGATCTGAAGCTTTCTTT. It yields the protein CATSPGGSEAFF.

The rearrangement links TRBV7-2 to TRBJ2-3; D is perhaps TRBD1 (5 bases). Germline CDR1 reads SGHTA; CDR2 reads FQGNSA. V was trimmed by 1 base and J by 8 bases, leaving 16 bases between them. This CDR3 has 15 amino acids. CDR3 sequence (DNA): TGTGCCAGCAGCTTAGAGGGGATGGGAATTACTACGCAGTATTTT. Protein sequence: CASSLEGMGITTQYF.

The chain uses TRBV29-1 and TRBJ1-2; maybe TRBD1 (5 bases). The CDR3 length is 14 residues. The germline gives CDR1 SQVTM, CDR2 ANQGSEA. Trimming pared 1 base from V and 3 bases from J, leaving 12 bases between. The CDR3 protein is CSVEGIRGHYGYTF. CDR3 DNA: TGCAGCGTTGAAGGCATCCGGGGACACTATGGCTACACCTTC. Complete variable domain (other parts from reference TRBV29-1 and TRBJ1-2): SAVISQKPSRDICQRGTSLTIQCQVDSQVTMMFWYRQQPGQSLTLIATANQGSEATYESGFVIDKFPISRPNLTFSTLTVSNMSPEDSSIYLCSVEGIRGHYGYTFGSGTRLTVV.

This clonotype was counted many times. V and J are TRBV14 and TRBJ2-1; D might be TRBD2 (6 bases). V was shortened by 4 bases and J by 0 bases, with 13 bases between the two germline ends. CDR1 and CDR2 from the germline V gene are SGHDN and FVKESK. The CDR3 is 16 residues long. The CDR3 loop is CASSRDWLSSYNEQFF. CDR3 nucleotides: TGTGCCAGCAGCCGGGACTGGTTGAGCTCCTACAATGAGCAGTTCTTC.

The V gene is TRBV7-2, the J gene TRBJ1-1; D is unresolved. The CDR3 runs to 15 residues. V lost 1 base, J lost 2 bases, and 11 bases lay in between. Germline V CDR1 and CDR2: SGHTA, FQGNSA. Written as DNA, the CDR3 is TGTGCCAGCAGCTTAGTTGGGGAGACAAACACTGAAGCTTTCTTT. Translated, it gives CASSLVGETNTEAFF.

V gene TRBV20-1 combines with J gene TRBJ2-4; TRBD1 matches 8 bases. From germline, CDR1 is DFQATT and CDR2 SNEGSKA (reference sequence). V lost 3 bases to trimming and J lost 6 bases; unmatched junction nucleotides: 10. The CDR3 contains 15 residues. As DNA, the CDR3 is TGCAGTGCTAGTGACCAGGGGGCCTACTTAAACATTCAGTACTTC. Translating it yields CSASDQGAYLNIQYF.